One and the same sample provided the 10 T cell receptor beta chains below, sequenced in a study of cytomegalovirus exposure and HLA in healthy donors. The PCR had 60 Vbeta and 13 Jbeta primers. The data were produced by immunoSEQ multiplex PCR, yet TCRdb's version contains in-frame clones alone and is incomplete. The repertoire holds roughly 150,000 clones, with 82% as singletons. Sequenced input: PBMCs. The receptor source for this set is a man under 40 in good health and CMV-seropositive.

The chain joins TRBV28 to TRBJ1-5, with unresolved D. The germline gives CDR1 MDHEN, CDR2 SYDVKM. The CDR3 has 15 residues. Between the trimmed V and J ends, which lost 10 bases and 2 bases, there was a span of 18 bases. The chain's CDR3 is CATNQEVLGNQPQHF. The CDR3 DNA reads TGTGCCACCAACCAGGAGGTACTTGGCAATCAGCCCCAGCATTTT. Filled out from reference TRBV28 and TRBJ1-5, the complete variable domain reads DVKVTQSSRYLVKRTGEKVFLECVQDMDHENMFWYRQDPGLGLRLIYFSYDVKMKEKGDIPEGYSVSREKKERFSLILESASTNQTSMYLCATNQEVLGNQPQHFGDGTRLSIL.

The rearrangement uses TRBV11-2 and TRBJ2-5, with 10 bases identical to TRBD1. The J call may be faulty, since TRBJ2-7 better matches the DNA end. Germline V gene lookup returns CDR1 SGHAT and CDR2 FQNNGV. The CDR3 length is 15 residues. In nucleotides, the CDR3 is TGTGCCAGCAGCCGACAGGGGGCGGGAGGAGACGAGCAGTACTTC. It yields the protein CASSRQGAGGDEQYF.

The genes are TRBV20-1 and TRBJ2-5; unclear D gene. Germline assignment: CDR1 DFQATT and CDR2 SNEGSKA (reference sequence). The V end was cut by 6 bases, the J end by 5 bases, with 10 bases between. CDR3 length: 11 amino acids. CDR3 region: CSARTGETQYF. The CDR3 nucleotides are TGCAGTGCCCGTACCGGGGAGACCCAGTACTTC.

The J gene is TRBJ2-1, the V gene TRBV4-3; 9 bases align to TRBD1. Per germline, CDR1 LGHNA and CDR2 YSLEER. V trimming: 3 bases; J trimming: 7 bases; junction bases outside the gene matches: 10. The CDR3 length is 16 residues. The CDR3 reads CASSQATEGTGNEQFF. CDR3 sequence (DNA): TGCGCCAGCAGCCAGGCTACTGAGGGGACAGGGAATGAGCAGTTCTTC.

This clone has only a few counts. V usage is TRBV28 and J usage is TRBJ2-3; maybe TRBD2 (6 bases). The CDR3 is 18 amino acids. CDR1 and CDR2 from the germline V gene are MDHEN and SYDVKM. V was clipped by 6 bases and J by 0 bases, with 22 bases between them. The CDR3 region is CASSYIASGGSSTDTQYF. The CDR3 DNA reads as TGTGCCAGCAGCTACATAGCTTCCGGGGGAAGTAGCACAGATACGCAGTATTTT.

This chain connects TRBV27 to TRBJ1-2, with TRBD1 matching over 8 bases. V gave up 6 bases and J gave up 5 bases; unmatched junction bases: 11. Germline V gene sequence: CDR1 MNHEY, CDR2 SMNVEV (reference sequence). There are 15 residues in the CDR3. DNA of the CDR3: TGTGCCAGCAGAGTGACAGGGAACAGGGGGTATGGCTACACCTTC. Its translation: CASRVTGNRGYGYTF.

Comment on this clone: A junction end diverges from the germline sequence, so it may reflect a read error. The chain uses TRBV7-9 and TRBJ2-7; D remains unclear. The CDR3 has 12 amino acids. Germline CDR1 reads SEHNR; CDR2 reads FQNEAQ (reference sequence). CDR3 sequence: CSSSSGSYEQYF. Here the CDR3 DNA reads TGTTCCAGCAGCTCAGGATCCTACGAGCAGTACTTC. The variable domain in full, completed from reference TRBV7-9 and TRBJ2-7, reads DTGVSQNPRHKITKRGQNVTFRCDPISEHNRLYWYRQTLGQGPEFLTYFQNEAQLEKSRLLSDRFSAERPKGSFSTLEIQRTEQGDSAMYLCSSSSGSYEQYFGPGTRLTVT.

The rearrangement joins TRBV27 to TRBJ2-1; 9 bases match TRBD1. J was trimmed by 4 bases and V by 5 bases; bases with no gene match: 9. CDR1 is MNHEY and CDR2 is SMNVEV in the germline V gene (reference sequence). This CDR3 comprises 16 residues. The DNA of the CDR3 is TGTGCCAGCAGTCCCGACAGGGGGGACTTTTACAATGAGCAGTTCTTC. This translates into CASSPDRGDFYNEQFF.

The chain has TRBV27 and TRBJ2-5; no firm D call. The DNA end lines up better with TRBJ2-7; the J call may be wrong. The CDR3 runs to 16 residues. Germline CDR1 is MNHEY and CDR2 is SMNVEV (reference sequence). The CDR3: CASSLSVPESSYEQYF. The DNA of the CDR3 is TGTGCCAGCAGTTTATCCGTACCCGAGAGCTCCTACGAGCAGTACTTC.

This sequence joins TRBV6-6 and TRBJ2-5; tentatively, D is TRBD2 (6 bases). Trimming left V 2 bases short and J 2 bases short, with 9 bases between. This CDR3 region has 14 residues. Germline CDR1 and CDR2: MNHNY and SVGAGI (reference sequence). Written as DNA, the CDR3 is TGTGCCAGCAGTTACATCGGGACTCAAGAGACCCAGTACTTC. It specifies CASSYIGTQETQYF.